These 22 T cell receptor beta chains came from one sample sequenced in a study of blood T cell repertoires in COVID-19. Profiling relied on immunoSEQ multiplex PCR, and the TCRdb table lists in-frame clones only, not all of them. The repertoire holds over 300,000 clones, with 70% to 90% as singletons. Input material: PBMCs or T cells enriched from blood (not recorded which). These receptors were collected from a woman in her twenties or thirties who had recovered from COVID-19.

The chain couples TRBV4-3 to TRBJ2-3; 10 bases align to TRBD2. V was clipped by 0 bases and J by 5 bases; unmatched bases: 17. This CDR3 region has 20 residues. CDR1 is LGHNA and CDR2 is YSLEER in the germline V gene. The CDR3 coding sequence is TGCGCCAGCAGCCAAGACCCCTCTAGCGGGGGCCTCGGAGATAGAGATACGCAGTATTTT. Translated, it gives CASSQDPSSGGLGDRDTQYF.

V is TRBV19 and J is TRBJ1-2; D is unclear. Trimming removed 2 bases at V and 6 bases at J, with 10 bases between. CDR1 and CDR2 from the germline V gene are LNHDA and SQIVND (reference sequence). CDR3 length: 13 amino acids. Here the CDR3 DNA reads TGTGCCAGTAGTATAATTGAGAGGGATGGCTACACCTTC. This encodes CASSIIERDGYTF.

This clone was found once. The V gene is TRBV30, the J gene TRBJ2-7, with 9 bases aligning to TRBD1. CDR1 and CDR2 (germline): GTSNPN, SVGIG (reference sequence). The junction had 12 bases not matched to a gene; V was cut back by 4 bases and J by 5 bases. This CDR3 has 15 amino acids. CDR3 protein: CAWTPDRGRMDEQYF. CDR3 coding DNA: TGTGCCTGGACTCCGGACAGGGGAAGGATGGACGAGCAGTACTTC.

This sequence joins TRBV3-1 (or the pseudogene TRBV3-2) and TRBJ1-1, with TRBD1 identical over 9 bases. Germline lookup yields CDR1 LGHDT and CDR2 YNNKEL (reference sequence). The CDR3 contains 15 residues. V dropped 4 bases and J dropped 4; count of bases not matched to a gene: 7. The CDR3 reads CASSRGQGRGTEAFF. The CDR3 DNA is TGTGCCAGCAGCCGGGGACAGGGAAGGGGCACTGAAGCTTTCTTT.

V and J are TRBV18 and TRBJ1-1; weak D call: TRBD1 (5 bases). This CDR3 region has 20 residues. With 1 base removed from V and 1 base from J, the gap between germline ends came to 25 bases. From germline, CDR1 is KGHSH and CDR2 LQKENI. CDR3 amino acids: CASSPQASSGATVKNTEAFF. CDR3 sequence (DNA): TGTGCCAGCTCACCACAGGCCTCTAGCGGGGCCACTGTGAAGAACACTGAAGCTTTCTTT. Together with reference TRBV18 and TRBJ1-1, the CDR3 gives the full variable domain: NAGVMQNPRHLVRRRGQEARLRCSPMKGHSHVYWYRQLPEEGLKFMVYLQKENIIDESGMPKERFSAEFPKEGPSILRIQQVVRGDSAAYFCASSPQASSGATVKNTEAFFGQGTRLTVV.

J is TRBJ1-1 and V is TRBV4-2; no firm D call. Trimming stripped 1 base from V and 1 base from J, with 13 bases between. This CDR3 spans 16 amino acids. The V gene's germline CDR1 is LGHNA and CDR2 YNFKEQ. This CDR3 reads CASSQVAGQPNTEAFF. CDR3 nucleotide sequence: TGTGCCAGCAGCCAAGTTGCGGGCCAGCCGAACACTGAAGCTTTCTTT.

Only one count was recorded for this clone. Within the sample, other DNA sequences also encode this same CDR3. The chain uses TRBV24-1 and TRBJ1-5; D remains ambiguous. Trimming cost V 5 bases and J 1 base, with 8 bases left between them. This CDR3 comprises 14 residues. Germline CDR1 KGHDR, CDR2 SFDVKD. The CDR3, as DNA: TGTGCCACCAGTGCTGGAGGGAGCAATCAGCCCCAGCATTTT. Translation: CATSAGGSNQPQHF.

The CDR3 DNA is TGTGCCAGCCAACAAGTACACTCTGGAAACACCATATATTTT. It codes for CASQQVHSGNTIYF. The chain uses TRBV7-9 and TRBJ1-3, with D hard to call. Trimming shortened V by 8 bases and J by 0 bases, and 11 bases separated the two germline ends. The CDR3 extends over 14 amino acids. Germline CDR1 is SEHNR and CDR2 is FQNEAQ (reference sequence).

The V call is TRBV2, the J call TRBJ2-3; D may be TRBD2 (5 bases). CDR3 length equals 14 residues. V lost 9 bases and J lost 0, with 13 bases in between. The V gene's germline CDR1 is SNHLY and CDR2 FYNNEI. The CDR3 reads CASGGRTSTDTQYF. The CDR3 DNA sequence: TGTGCCAGTGGAGGCAGAACTAGCACAGATACGCAGTATTTT.

This clone was detected only once. V gene TRBV12-3 or TRBV12-4 combines with J gene TRBJ1-3; D call uncertain. The CDR3 has 13 amino acids. Trimming shortened V by 5 bases and J by 0 bases, and 5 bases separated the two germline ends. CDR3 nucleotide sequence: TGTGCCAGCAGTCTCAGCTCTGGAAACACCATATATTTT. Translated, it gives CASSLSSGNTIYF.

This clone was seen once. The chain couples TRBV4-2 to TRBJ2-1; the match to TRBD2 covers 7 bases. V lost 4 bases and J lost 7; bases outside the gene matches: 7. The CDR3 contains 14 residues. The V gene's germline CDR1 is LGHNA and CDR2 YNFKEQ. CDR3 in amino acids: CASSLERGGNEQFF. For the CDR3, the DNA is TGTGCCAGCAGCCTCGAGCGGGGTGGTAATGAGCAGTTCTTC.

V and J are TRBV11-2 and TRBJ2-7, with unresolved D. The CDR3 is 14 residues long. The V gene lost 5 bases and the J gene lost 0 bases, with 11 bases spanning the gap. Looked up from germline, CDR1 is SGHAT and CDR2 is FQNNGV. This CDR3 is CASSKVGYSYEQYF. CDR3 DNA sequence: TGTGCCAGCAGCAAAGTGGGCTACTCCTACGAGCAGTACTTC.

The rearrangement uses TRBV10-3 and TRBJ2-2; 10 nucleotides align to TRBD2. The CDR3 covers 17 residues. V shed 4 bases and J 1 base; nucleotides not matched to a gene: 6. Germline lookup yields CDR1 ENHRY and CDR2 SYGVKD. As DNA, the CDR3 is TGTGCCATCAGTGGGCGGCCTAGCGGGGGGAACACCGGGGAGCTGTTTTTT. It codes for CAISGRPSGGNTGELFF.

The chain combines TRBV2 with TRBJ2-2; TRBD1 matches 10 bases. Looked up from germline, CDR1 is SNHLY and CDR2 is FYNNEI. After removal of 5 bases from V and 4 bases from J, the junction contained 4 bases not matched to a gene. CDR3 length: 15 residues. The CDR3 region has the DNA TGTGCCAGCAGTCCGGGACAGGGGTTCACCGGGGAGCTGTTTTTT. It translates to CASSPGQGFTGELFF.

The CDR3: CAWSVPILASGQETQYF. The DNA of the CDR3 is TGTGCCTGGAGTGTACCTATTCTGGCTAGCGGTCAAGAGACCCAGTACTTC. This chain connects TRBV30 to TRBJ2-5; 7 positions match TRBD2. Unmatched junction bases numbered 12, after V lost 0 bases and J lost 2 bases. The germline gives CDR1 GTSNPN, CDR2 SVGIG (reference sequence). CDR3 length equals 17 residues.

V usage is TRBV10-3 and J usage is TRBJ1-3; 8 positions agree with TRBD1. Germline CDR1 reads ENHRY; CDR2 reads SYGVKD. J gave up 0 bases and V 6 bases, and 1 base lay outside the gene matches. The CDR3 has 14 residues. The DNA for the CDR3 is TGTGCCATCAGCACAGGGGGCTCTGGAAACACCATATATTTT. Its translation: CAISTGGSGNTIYF.

The chain links TRBV4-1 to TRBJ1-2; TRBD1 matches 8 bases. CDR3 length: 17 amino acids. The V and J ends lost 4 bases and 6 bases, in that order; junction bases with no gene match: 16. Per germline, CDR1 MGHRA and CDR2 YSYEKL. The CDR3 loop reads CASSPRSGQAVRHGYTF. The DNA of the CDR3 is TGCGCCAGCAGCCCAAGATCGGGACAGGCCGTAAGGCATGGCTACACCTTC.

The J gene is TRBJ1-6, the V gene TRBV28, with TRBD1 identical over 8 bases. The junction had 9 bases not matched to a gene; V was cut back by 6 bases and J by 11 bases. Germline CDR1 MDHEN, CDR2 SYDVKM. This CDR3 is built from 14 residues. CDR3 coding DNA: TGTGCCAGCAGCCCGGACAGGGTATCACCACCCCTCCACTTT. Protein sequence: CASSPDRVSPPLHF. Drawing the rest from reference TRBV28 and TRBJ1-6, the complete variable domain is DVKVTQSSRYLVKRTGEKVFLECVQDMDHENMFWYRQDPGLGLRLIYFSYDVKMKEKGDIPEGYSVSREKKERFSLILESASTNQTSMYLCASSPDRVSPPLHFGNGTRLTVT.

The sample holds one count of this clone. The chain links TRBV5-1 to TRBJ2-1; TRBD1 matches 12 bases. From germline, CDR1 is SGHRS and CDR2 YFSETQ. The CDR3 runs to 16 residues. Unmatched junction bases numbered 9, after V lost 4 bases and J lost 7 bases. This chain's CDR3 is CASSPQGTGGGNEQFF. DNA for the CDR3: TGCGCCAGCAGCCCTCAAGGGACAGGGGGCGGAAATGAGCAGTTCTTC.

The J gene is TRBJ2-2, the V gene TRBV5-4; TRBD1 aligns across 7 bases. From germline, CDR1 is SGHNT and CDR2 YYREEE (reference sequence). This CDR3 spans 16 amino acids. V trimming: 0 bases; J trimming: 7 bases; junction bases outside the gene matches: 9. Written as DNA, the CDR3 is TGTGCCAGCAGCTTGGAGGGGGCGCTTACGAACGGGGAGCTGTTTTTT. Protein sequence: CASSLEGALTNGELFF.

The V call is TRBV5-1, the J call TRBJ1-1, with TRBD1 as a possible D gene (5 bases). CDR1 is SGHRS, CDR2 YFSETQ, per germline. V was cut by 3 bases and J by 4 bases, with 16 bases left in between. The CDR3 has 15 amino acids. Here the CDR3 reads CASSSLLSGGTEAFF. Here the CDR3 DNA reads TGCGCCAGCAGCTCTCTACTCTCGGGGGGCACTGAAGCTTTCTTT.

This clone was seen just once. This chain uses TRBV11-2 with TRBJ2-7; D unclear. CDR1 is SGHAT and CDR2 is FQNNGV in the germline V gene. CDR3 length: 12 residues. V was clipped by 8 bases and J by 2 bases, with 10 bases between them. The CDR3 here is CASRRSPYEQYF. CDR3 coding DNA: TGTGCCAGCCGCCGTAGCCCCTACGAGCAGTACTTC.